The source of this TCR beta chain is a study of T-cell memory formation after mild COVID-19. Broader study findings: Researchers found some responding clones in pre-infection memory, a sign that cross-reactive memory joined. Day 15 to 85 contractors were CD4/CD8 balanced; later expanders leaned CD4+.

Researchers used 5'RACE with constant-segment primers to make TCR alpha and TCR beta cDNA libraries that carry sample barcodes and UMIs. A single record per CDR3 protein comes from TCRdb applying MiXCR to the 5' RACE reads. The sample lists some 200,000 distinct CDR3 sequences, approximately 10% occurring once. This clonotype was detected a few times. Its antigen is undetermined. The specimen sequenced was PBMCs or a T cell subset sorted from them (not recorded which). The origin of this receptor is a young man who had mild COVID-19 (a few samples of this study predate the infection). Cell type and time point are not known.

The CDR3 region is CASSKDTQETQYF. The CDR3 DNA follows: TGTGCCAGCAGCAAAGACACTCAAGAGACCCAGTACTTC. V usage is TRBV7-8 and J usage is TRBJ2-5; D is ambiguous. This CDR3 has 13 residues. Germline lookup yields CDR1 SGHVS and CDR2 FQNEAQ. The V and J ends lost 5 bases and 2 bases respectively, with 9 bases between them.